The source of this T cell receptor (beta chain) is a study of blood T cells in healthy people across ages. The CDR3 sequence is 14 residues long. Germline CDR1 is MNHEY and CDR2 is SMNVEV (reference sequence). J was trimmed by 8 bases and V by 4 bases; bases with no gene match: 8. Alongside a J-beta primer mix, a sample-barcoded 5' primer served in a second PCR lasting roughly 7 to 11 cycles. MiXCR was run by TCRdb on the 5' RACE reads, yielding one entry per CDR3 protein. The sample consists of 600,000 to 1,000,000 distinct CDR3 sequences, 58% of them appearing once. The receptor was isolated from a man aged 25 to 40 in good health. The sample comprised blood. The V gene is TRBV27, the J gene TRBJ2-3, with 8 bases matching TRBD1. CDR3 DNA sequence: TGTGCCAGCAGTTCCCGGGCACAGGGGGGTACGCAGTATTTT. As protein: CASSSRAQGGTQYF.